This TCR beta chain is drawn from a study of cytomegalovirus exposure and HLA in healthy donors. Study observations and caveats: Later on, a genetic analysis was performed. It linked a missense variant in DCLRE1C with V- and J-gene trimming of TCR beta. The study reported that TCR beta sequences accurately predicted HLA-A and HLA-B alleles in most subjects. Sequencing depth roughly uniform across donors was assumed in presence/absence analyses.

This CDR3 has 16 amino acids. Germline V CDR1 and CDR2: MNHEY, SMNVEV (reference sequence). Unmatched junction bases numbered 9, after V lost 6 bases and J lost 4 bases. On this clone: Its specificity is unknown.

PCR employed 60 Vbeta and 13 Jbeta primers. Original processing notes: In a later analysis, some 11 million of approximately 86 million unique beta chains occurred in at least two donors. Method: immunoSEQ multiplex PCR; TCRdb's copy keeps in-frame clones and lacks some. The D gene and trimming were derived from the DNA, and the V and J assignments and clone size from that table. The sample includes 140,000 to 150,000 clones, over 65% of them seen just once. Sequenced input: PBMCs. The chain couples TRBV27 to TRBJ1-1, with 12 bases identical to TRBD1. The sequence was obtained from a man aged 40-49 years in good health and CMV-seropositive. The CDR3 sequence is CASRPGTGGGGTEAFF. CDR3 DNA: TGTGCCAGCAGACCGGGGACAGGGGGCGGCGGCACTGAAGCTTTCTTT.